One and the same sample provided the 4 T cell receptor beta chains below, sequenced in a study of cytomegalovirus exposure and HLA in healthy donors. The study ran its PCR with 60 Vbeta and 13 Jbeta primers. Repertoires were generated with immunoSEQ multiplex PCR, while TCRdb's copy carries only in-frame clones and drops some. Seen here are under 150,000 clones, roughly 80% observed once, and the top ten hold around 4.1%. The sample taken for sequencing was PBMCs. The receptor source for this set is a man aged 35-49 years in good health and CMV-seropositive.

With respect to this clone: A junction boundary mismatches the germline segment, possibly from a read error. This sequence joins TRBV7-9 and TRBJ2-7, with D perhaps TRBD1 (5 bases). Germline lookup yields CDR1 SEHNR and CDR2 FQNEAQ (reference sequence). The CDR3 spans 13 residues. Here the CDR3 reads CSSSSQTAYEQYF. The CDR3 DNA follows: TGTTCCAGCAGCTCGCAGACAGCCTACGAGCAGTACTTC.

The J gene is TRBJ2-7, the V gene TRBV29-1; D is uncertain. V shed 4 bases and J shed 0 bases, with 7 bases lying between them. Germline-derived CDR1 and CDR2 are SQVTM and ANQGSEA. CDR3 size: 12 residues. CDR3 region: CSVGLSSYEQYF. CDR3 DNA: TGCAGCGTTGGACTGAGCTCCTACGAGCAGTACTTC.

The V gene is TRBV10-3, the J gene TRBJ2-2; 9 positions agree with TRBD2. The ends lost 2 bases at V and 7 bases at J; junction bases unmatched: 8. The CDR3 totals 16 residues. Germline V gives CDR1 ENHRY, CDR2 SYGVKD. The CDR3 DNA follows: TGTGCCATCAGTGAGACGCGGGAGGGCCGTATCGGGGAGCTGTTTTTT. Its translation: CAISETREGRIGELFF.

The CDR3 DNA sequence: TGTGCCAGCAGCCTGCCGGCAGGGGCGAACACTGAAGCTTTCTTT. Its translation is CASSLPAGANTEAFF. V gene TRBV7-9 combines with J gene TRBJ1-1, with a tentative D call TRBD1 (6 bases). In germline, CDR1 is SEHNR, CDR2 FQNEAQ (reference sequence). The germline V and J ends were trimmed by 5 bases and 1 base, with 14 bases remaining between them. The CDR3 contains 15 residues.